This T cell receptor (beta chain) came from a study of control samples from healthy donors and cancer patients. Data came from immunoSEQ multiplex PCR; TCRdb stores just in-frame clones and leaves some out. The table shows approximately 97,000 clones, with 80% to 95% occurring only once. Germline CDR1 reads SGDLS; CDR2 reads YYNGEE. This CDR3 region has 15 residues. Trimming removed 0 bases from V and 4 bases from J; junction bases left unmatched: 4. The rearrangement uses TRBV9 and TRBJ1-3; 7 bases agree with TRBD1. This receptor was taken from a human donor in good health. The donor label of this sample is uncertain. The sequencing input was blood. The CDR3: CASSVEKGAGNTIYF. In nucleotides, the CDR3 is TGTGCCAGCAGCGTAGAGAAGGGGGCAGGAAACACCATATATTTT.